The 25 T cell receptor beta chains reported below all come from one sample, sequenced in a study of T cells in Graves' hyperthyroidism and ophthalmopathy. The source material, RNA transcripts, was used to amplify TCR beta CDR3 regions. Using the HTBI primer set, a first-round RT-PCR was run on the TCR CDR3. TCRdb re-called the multiplex PCR reads through MiXCR, storing one row per CDR3 protein. Seen here are about 300,000 distinct CDR3 sequences, roughly 19% observed once, and the top ten hold 35% to 40%. Sequencing input: blood. These receptors all stem from a man in his fifties or sixties with Graves' ophthalmopathy.

This clonotype was detected only a few times. CDR3 DNA: TGTGCCAGCAGTTCCCACGACAGGTTCCCCTACGAGCAGTACTTC. Translating gives CASSSHDRFPYEQYF. The chain links TRBV6-1 to TRBJ2-7, with TRBD1 as a possible D gene (6 bases). The CDR3 runs 15 residues. Germline CDR1 reads MNHNS; CDR2 reads SASEGT. Trimming cost V 5 bases and J 2 bases, with 16 bases left between them.

This clonotype was recorded at least ten times. The chain combines TRBV28 with TRBJ2-1; D perhaps matches TRBD1 (6 bases). The CDR3 sequence is 15 residues long. Trimming removed 2 bases from V and 3 bases from J, with 11 bases in between. CDR1 MDHEN and CDR2 SYDVKM come from the germline V gene. CDR3: CASSLGEGGYNEQFF. DNA of the CDR3: TGTGCCAGCAGTTTAGGTGAAGGGGGCTACAATGAGCAGTTCTTC.

This clonotype was counted only a few times. The CDR3 region is CASSKEGNEQFF. CDR3 bases: TGTGCCAGCAGTAAGGAGGGGAATGAGCAGTTCTTC. V is TRBV6-1 and J is TRBJ2-1; a weak D match, TRBD2 (6 bases). The ends were cut back, 5 bases at V and 7 bases at J, with 9 bases in the middle. In germline, CDR1 is MNHNS, CDR2 SASEGT. This CDR3 contains 12 residues.

This clonotype has just a few counts. This rearrangement joins TRBV3-1 to TRBJ2-7, with a possible D match to TRBD2 (5 bases). Looked up from germline, CDR1 is LGHDT and CDR2 is YNNKEL (reference sequence). Trimming stripped 0 bases from V and 1 base from J, with 10 bases between. This CDR3 is built from 15 residues. The CDR3 nucleotides read TGTGCCAGCAGCCAAGATCATACGGGGTCCTACGAGCAGTACTTC. Its protein is CASSQDHTGSYEQYF.

This clonotype came up a few times. The chain is built from TRBV12-3 or TRBV12-4 and TRBJ2-5; TRBD1 matches 8 bases. The J segment lost 6 bases and the V segment lost 6 bases, leaving 12 bases of the junction unmatched. This CDR3 region has 15 residues. CDR3 DNA sequence: TGTGCCAGCAGATGGACCGAGGACAGGGAAAAGACCCAGTACTTC. Amino acid sequence: CASRWTEDREKTQYF.

As regards this clonotype: This clone may be a read error of a much larger clone one base away. The gene calls are TRBV12-3 or TRBV12-4 and TRBJ1-1, with D possibly TRBD1 on 5 matching bases. Trimming took off 7 bases at V and 8 bases at J, with 23 bases between the two ends. The CDR3 is made up of 15 amino acids. CDR3 DNA: TGTGCCAGCACCTCGTGGGGACCACTCAGTTCCGAAGCTTTCTTT. Translated, it gives CASTSWGPLSSEAFF.

The V call is TRBV27, the J call TRBJ1-4; D might be TRBD1 (5 bases). Per germline, CDR1 MNHEY and CDR2 SMNVEV (reference sequence). The V end was cut by 3 bases, the J end by 5 bases, with 13 bases between. The CDR3 has 15 residues. As DNA, the CDR3 is TGTGCCAGCAGTTTTGGGACCGCTGGCAATGAAAAACTGTTTTTT. Translated: CASSFGTAGNEKLFF.

This clonotype occurred a few times. J is TRBJ1-1 and V is TRBV19; D is possibly TRBD1 (6 bases). The V and J ends lost 6 bases and 6 bases respectively, with 17 bases between them. Germline CDR1 reads LNHDA; CDR2 reads SQIVND (reference sequence). This CDR3 region has 14 residues. The chain's CDR3 is CASRGTGSEAEAFF. CDR3 DNA: TGTGCCAGTAGAGGAACAGGGTCTGAAGCTGAAGCTTTCTTT.

This clonotype was detected many times. The chain has TRBV11-2 and TRBJ2-2, with 7 bases fitting TRBD1. Per germline, CDR1 SGHAT and CDR2 FQNNGV. The trim removed 0 bases at V and 8 bases at J, leaving 6 bases unmatched. The CDR3 runs 15 residues. This CDR3 is CASSLESQGWGELFF. The CDR3 nucleotides are TGTGCCAGCAGCTTAGAATCACAGGGGTGGGGGGAGCTGTTTTTT.

This chain links TRBV12-3 or TRBV12-4 with TRBJ1-4; 7 bases line up with TRBD1. The CDR3 contains 14 residues. J gave up 11 bases and V 3 bases, and 9 bases lay outside the gene matches. CDR3 in DNA: TGTGCCAGCAGTTTGGGACAGCTAGGGGAGAAACTGTTTTTT. It translates to CASSLGQLGEKLFF.

V usage is TRBV5-5 and J usage is TRBJ2-1, with TRBD2 matching over 8 bases. The CDR3 is 15 amino acids. Germline V gene sequence: CDR1 SGHKS, CDR2 YYEKEE (reference sequence). The V gene end was trimmed by 5 bases and the J gene end by 0 bases; junction bases not matched to a gene: 4. The chain's CDR3 is CASRLAASSYNEQFF. The CDR3 DNA reads TGTGCCAGCAGACTAGCGGCGAGCTCCTACAATGAGCAGTTCTTC.

The table lists this clonotype with many counts. V usage is TRBV6-1 and J usage is TRBJ1-5; D unclear. V was cut by 1 base and J by 13 bases, with 11 bases left in between. The CDR3 is made up of 12 amino acids. CDR1 is MNHNS, CDR2 SASEGT, per germline. The CDR3 sequence: CASSEEVGTQHF. The CDR3, as DNA: TGTGCCAGCAGTGAAGAGGTAGGCACGCAGCATTTT.

This clonotype was counted a single time. The junction departs from the called germline gene at one end, perhaps through a read error. This chain uses TRBV12-3 or TRBV12-4 with TRBJ2-1; 7 nucleotides match TRBD1. The CDR3 spans 16 residues. The CDR3 bases are TGTGGCAGCAGTTCCCTCGACAGGGCCCAAGTTGATGAGCAGTTCTTC. Protein: CGSSSLDRAQVDEQFF.

The V and J genes are TRBV3-1 and TRBJ2-7; TRBD1 matches 8 bases. The CDR3 has 15 amino acids. Germline V gene sequence: CDR1 LGHDT, CDR2 YNNKEL (reference sequence). The ends lost 0 bases at V and 2 bases at J; junction bases unmatched: 3. In DNA, the CDR3 is TGTGCCAGCAGCCAAGATCAGGGACAGGCCTACGAGCAGTACTTC. Its translation: CASSQDQGQAYEQYF.

In this sample, this clonotype turned up a few times. V is TRBV20-1 and J is TRBJ1-6, with 8 nucleotides matching TRBD1. The germline V gene encodes CDR1 DFQATT and CDR2 SNEGSKA (reference sequence). The CDR3 runs 15 residues. With 2 bases clipped from V and 7 bases from J, the junction kept 7 bases outside the gene matches. The CDR3 sequence: CSARSQGAENSPLHF. In DNA form, the CDR3 reads TGCAGTGCTAGAAGTCAGGGGGCGGAGAATTCACCCCTCCACTTT.

In the case of this clonotype: Possible read error: a much larger clone is one base away. The chain combines TRBV30 with TRBJ1-2, with D hard to call. Germline V gene lookup returns CDR1 GTSNPN and CDR2 SVGIG (reference sequence). This CDR3 is 12 amino acids long. CDR3 nucleotides: TGTGTCTGGATGTGGGCCTCTAACGGCTACACCTTC. It is translated as CVWMWASNGYTF.

This chain links TRBV28 with TRBJ1-5; weak D call: TRBD1 (6 bases). Germline V gene data show CDR1 as MDHEN and CDR2 as SYDVKM. The CDR3 is 13 amino acids. V was cut by 6 bases and J by 5 bases, with 11 bases left in between. CDR3: CASSDRQDQPQHF. The CDR3 DNA reads as TGTGCCAGCAGCGACAGGCAAGATCAGCCCCAGCATTTT.

This clonotype was counted between two and nine times. This chain uses TRBV5-1 with TRBJ1-3; 7 nucleotides align to TRBD1. This CDR3 comprises 14 residues. CDR1 SGHRS and CDR2 YFSETQ come from the germline V gene. The ends lost 7 bases at V and 0 bases at J; junction bases unmatched: 4. The CDR3, as DNA: TGCGCCAGCCAACAGGGGCCCTCTGGAAACACCATATATTTT. Amino acids: CASQQGPSGNTIYF.

Ten or more counts support this clonotype. The V gene is TRBV7-8, the J gene TRBJ2-7, with D perhaps TRBD1 (5 bases). The CDR3 extends over 13 amino acids. CDR1 and CDR2 from the germline V gene are SGHVS and FQNEAQ. The V and J ends lost 5 bases and 2 bases respectively, with 10 bases between them. In nucleotides, the CDR3 is TGTGCCAGCAGCGCCAGGGCGCCCTACGAGCAGTACTTC. Translated: CASSARAPYEQYF.

The V and J genes are TRBV14 and TRBJ2-1; 7 bases fit TRBD2. The CDR3 contains 16 residues. V was pared by 1 base and J by 2 bases, with 5 bases of the junction left unmatched. CDR1 is SGHDN and CDR2 is FVKESK in the germline V gene. The CDR3 DNA reads as TGTGCCAGCAGCCAAGTCCTGCGGGAGACCTACAATGAGCAGTTCTTC. As protein: CASSQVLRETYNEQFF. The full variable domain, completed using reference TRBV14 and TRBJ2-1, is EAGVTQFPSHSVIEKGQTVTLRCDPISGHDNLYWYRRVMGKEIKFLLHFVKESKQDESGMPNNRFLAERTGGTYSTLKVQPAELEDSGVYFCASSQVLRETYNEQFFGPGTRLTVL.

There are many counts of this clonotype. The rearrangement uses TRBV4-2 and TRBJ2-5; 9 nucleotides match TRBD1. In germline, CDR1 is LGHNA, CDR2 YNFKEQ. The CDR3 contains 13 residues. J gave up 3 bases and V 5 bases, and 1 base lay outside the gene matches. This CDR3 reads CASSRDREETQYF. CDR3 coding DNA: TGTGCCAGCAGCAGGGACAGGGAAGAGACCCAGTACTTC.

This clonotype has ten or more counts. The chain uses TRBV12-3 or TRBV12-4 and TRBJ2-5; D gene ambiguous. V was trimmed by 5 bases and J by 11 bases, leaving 18 bases between them. The CDR3 is 13 amino acids. The CDR3 DNA is TGTGCCAGCAGTGGCGGTGCGAGTCATCATCAGTACTTC. Translating it yields CASSGGASHHQYF.

The genes are TRBV7-9 and TRBJ2-2; 12 bases line up with TRBD2. Looked up from germline, CDR1 is SEHNR and CDR2 is FQNEAQ (reference sequence). Unmatched junction bases numbered 7, after V lost 5 bases and J lost 6 bases. The CDR3 consists of 16 residues. CDR3 DNA sequence: TGTGCCAGCAGCCCCCGACTAGCGGGAGTACCCGGGGAGCTGTTTTTT. As protein: CASSPRLAGVPGELFF.

At least ten counts were recorded for this clonotype. The chain combines TRBV30 with TRBJ1-1, with a possible D match to TRBD1 (6 bases). Trimming took 2 bases from V and 2 from J, leaving 12 bases between them. The CDR3 totals 14 residues. CDR1 and CDR2 (germline): GTSNPN, SVGIG (reference sequence). DNA for the CDR3: TGTGCCTGGAGTAGAGGACAGACAAACACTGAAGCTTTCTTT. It encodes CAWSRGQTNTEAFF. Full variable domain (outside the CDR3, taken from reference TRBV30 and TRBJ1-1): SQTIHQWPATLVQPVGSPLSLECTVEGTSNPNLYWYRQAAGRGLQLLFYSVGIGQISSEVPQNLSASRPQDRQFILSSKKLLLSDSGFYLCAWSRGQTNTEAFFGQGTRLTVV.

The chain links TRBV18 to TRBJ2-3; maybe TRBD2 (7 bases). V gave up 1 base and J gave up 2 bases, with 19 bases separating them. The CDR3 spans 18 residues. Germline loops: CDR1 KGHSH, CDR2 LQKENI. CDR3 loop: CASSPLSIGGRDTDTQYF. CDR3 coding DNA: TGTGCCAGCTCACCACTCTCGATCGGGGGGCGCGACACAGATACGCAGTATTTT.